The entry that follows covers one TCR beta chain sequence. Per germline, CDR1 SGDLS and CDR2 YYNGEE. The junction had 2 bases not matched to a gene; V was cut back by 7 bases and J by 1 base. There are 13 residues in the CDR3. The sample is drawn from a study of OX40 agonist ivuxolimab in advanced cancers. About the study: Participants could have had prior anti-PD-1, anti-PD-L1 or anti-CTLA-4 therapy, and roughly 39% had some.

Some clones are missing from TCRdb's copy, which holds only in-frame ones; the method was immunoSEQ multiplex PCR. The data contain about 73,000 clones, roughly 90% of them singletons. The chain is built from TRBV9 and TRBJ2-3, with 8 bases that match TRBD2. The sequenced sample was CD4+ or CD8+ T cells sorted from blood, obtained in a trial of the OX40 agonist ivuxolimab. The receptor was isolated from an adult with an advanced solid tumor such as melanoma, head and neck, liver or kidney cancer. Here the CDR3 DNA reads TGTGCCAGCCGAGCGGGGGGCACAGATACGCAGTATTTT. Its protein product is CASRAGGTDTQYF. Using reference TRBV9 and TRBJ2-3 for the parts outside the CDR3, the full variable domain is DSGVTQTPKHLITATGQRVTLRCSPRSGDLSVYWYQQSLDQGLQFLIQYYNGEERAKGNILERFSAQQFPDLHSELNLSSLELGDSALYFCASRAGGTDTQYFGPGTRLTVL.